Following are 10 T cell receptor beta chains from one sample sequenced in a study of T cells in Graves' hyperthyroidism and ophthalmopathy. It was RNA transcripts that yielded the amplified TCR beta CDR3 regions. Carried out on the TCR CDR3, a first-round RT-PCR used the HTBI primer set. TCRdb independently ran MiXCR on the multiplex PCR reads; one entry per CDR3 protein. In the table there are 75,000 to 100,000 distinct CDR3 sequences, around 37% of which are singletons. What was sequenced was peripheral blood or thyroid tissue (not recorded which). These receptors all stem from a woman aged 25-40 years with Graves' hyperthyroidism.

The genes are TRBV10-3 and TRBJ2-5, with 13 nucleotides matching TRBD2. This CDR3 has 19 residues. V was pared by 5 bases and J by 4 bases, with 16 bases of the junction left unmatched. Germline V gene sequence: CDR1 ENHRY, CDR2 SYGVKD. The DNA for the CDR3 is TGTGCCATCAGTCGTGCCAGCAGCCGACTAGCGGGAGGAATAGAGACCCAGTACTTC. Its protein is CAISRASSRLAGGIETQYF.

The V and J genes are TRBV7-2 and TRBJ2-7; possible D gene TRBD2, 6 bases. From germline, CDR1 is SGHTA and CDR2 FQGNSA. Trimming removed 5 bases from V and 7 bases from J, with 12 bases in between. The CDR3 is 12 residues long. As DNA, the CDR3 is TGTGCCAGCAGCCCCCGGGGGTGGGAGCAGTACTTC. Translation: CASSPRGWEQYF. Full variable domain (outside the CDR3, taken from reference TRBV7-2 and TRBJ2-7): GAGVSQSPSNKVTEKGKDVELRCDPISGHTALYWYRQSLGQGLEFLIYFQGNSAPDKSGLPSDRFSAERTGGSVSTLTIQRTQQEDSAVYLCASSPRGWEQYFGPGTRLTVT.

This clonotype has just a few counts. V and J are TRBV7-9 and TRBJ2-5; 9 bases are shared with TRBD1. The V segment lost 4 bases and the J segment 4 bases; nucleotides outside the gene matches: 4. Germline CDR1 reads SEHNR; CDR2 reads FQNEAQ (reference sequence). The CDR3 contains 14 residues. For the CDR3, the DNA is TGTGCCAGCAGCTCCGGGACAGGGCGAGAGACCCAGTACTTC. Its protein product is CASSSGTGRETQYF.

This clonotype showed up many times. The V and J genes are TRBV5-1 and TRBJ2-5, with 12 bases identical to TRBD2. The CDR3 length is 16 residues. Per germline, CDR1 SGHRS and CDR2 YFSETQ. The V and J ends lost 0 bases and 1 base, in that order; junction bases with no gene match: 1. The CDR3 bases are TGCGCCAGCAGCTTGGCGACTAGCGGGGGCCAAGAGACCCAGTACTTC. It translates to CASSLATSGGQETQYF.

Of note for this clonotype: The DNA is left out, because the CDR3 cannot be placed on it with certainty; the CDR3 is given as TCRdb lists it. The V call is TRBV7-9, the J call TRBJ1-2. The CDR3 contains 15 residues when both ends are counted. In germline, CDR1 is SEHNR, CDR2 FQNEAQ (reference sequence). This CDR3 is CASSPGGGSRYGCTF.

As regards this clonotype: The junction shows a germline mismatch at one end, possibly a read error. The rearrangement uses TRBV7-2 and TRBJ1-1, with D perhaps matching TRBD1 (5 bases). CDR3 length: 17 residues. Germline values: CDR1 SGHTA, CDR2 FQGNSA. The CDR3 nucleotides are TGCGCCAGGACGAAATACCGGGACCGTCGAGACGTCACTGAAGCTTTCTTT. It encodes CARTKYRDRRDVTEAFF.

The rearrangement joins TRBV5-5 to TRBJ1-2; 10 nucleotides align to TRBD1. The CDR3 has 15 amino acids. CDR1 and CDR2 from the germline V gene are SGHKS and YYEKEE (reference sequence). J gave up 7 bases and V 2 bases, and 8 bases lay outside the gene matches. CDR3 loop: CASSFDRGRRRGYTF. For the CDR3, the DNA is TGTGCCAGCAGCTTCGACAGGGGGCGCAGACGTGGCTACACCTTC.

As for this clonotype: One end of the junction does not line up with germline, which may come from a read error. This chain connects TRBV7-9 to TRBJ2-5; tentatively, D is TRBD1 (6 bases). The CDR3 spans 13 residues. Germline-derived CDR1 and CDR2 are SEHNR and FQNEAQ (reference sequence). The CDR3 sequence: CANSSPLPGTQYF. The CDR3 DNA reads TGTGCCAACAGCTCCCCTTTGCCGGGGACACAGTACTTC.

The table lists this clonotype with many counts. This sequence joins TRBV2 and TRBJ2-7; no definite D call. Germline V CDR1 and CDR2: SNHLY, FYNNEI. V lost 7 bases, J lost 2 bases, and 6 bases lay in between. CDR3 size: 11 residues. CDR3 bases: TGTGCCAGCAACGGACCCTACGAGCAGTACTTC. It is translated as CASNGPYEQYF.

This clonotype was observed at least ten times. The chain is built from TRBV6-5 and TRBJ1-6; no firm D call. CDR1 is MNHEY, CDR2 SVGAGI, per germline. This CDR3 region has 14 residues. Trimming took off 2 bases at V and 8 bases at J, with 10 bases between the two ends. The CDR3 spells CASSYTRRDSPLHF. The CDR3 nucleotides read TGTGCCAGCAGTTACACCCGGAGGGATTCACCCCTCCACTTT.